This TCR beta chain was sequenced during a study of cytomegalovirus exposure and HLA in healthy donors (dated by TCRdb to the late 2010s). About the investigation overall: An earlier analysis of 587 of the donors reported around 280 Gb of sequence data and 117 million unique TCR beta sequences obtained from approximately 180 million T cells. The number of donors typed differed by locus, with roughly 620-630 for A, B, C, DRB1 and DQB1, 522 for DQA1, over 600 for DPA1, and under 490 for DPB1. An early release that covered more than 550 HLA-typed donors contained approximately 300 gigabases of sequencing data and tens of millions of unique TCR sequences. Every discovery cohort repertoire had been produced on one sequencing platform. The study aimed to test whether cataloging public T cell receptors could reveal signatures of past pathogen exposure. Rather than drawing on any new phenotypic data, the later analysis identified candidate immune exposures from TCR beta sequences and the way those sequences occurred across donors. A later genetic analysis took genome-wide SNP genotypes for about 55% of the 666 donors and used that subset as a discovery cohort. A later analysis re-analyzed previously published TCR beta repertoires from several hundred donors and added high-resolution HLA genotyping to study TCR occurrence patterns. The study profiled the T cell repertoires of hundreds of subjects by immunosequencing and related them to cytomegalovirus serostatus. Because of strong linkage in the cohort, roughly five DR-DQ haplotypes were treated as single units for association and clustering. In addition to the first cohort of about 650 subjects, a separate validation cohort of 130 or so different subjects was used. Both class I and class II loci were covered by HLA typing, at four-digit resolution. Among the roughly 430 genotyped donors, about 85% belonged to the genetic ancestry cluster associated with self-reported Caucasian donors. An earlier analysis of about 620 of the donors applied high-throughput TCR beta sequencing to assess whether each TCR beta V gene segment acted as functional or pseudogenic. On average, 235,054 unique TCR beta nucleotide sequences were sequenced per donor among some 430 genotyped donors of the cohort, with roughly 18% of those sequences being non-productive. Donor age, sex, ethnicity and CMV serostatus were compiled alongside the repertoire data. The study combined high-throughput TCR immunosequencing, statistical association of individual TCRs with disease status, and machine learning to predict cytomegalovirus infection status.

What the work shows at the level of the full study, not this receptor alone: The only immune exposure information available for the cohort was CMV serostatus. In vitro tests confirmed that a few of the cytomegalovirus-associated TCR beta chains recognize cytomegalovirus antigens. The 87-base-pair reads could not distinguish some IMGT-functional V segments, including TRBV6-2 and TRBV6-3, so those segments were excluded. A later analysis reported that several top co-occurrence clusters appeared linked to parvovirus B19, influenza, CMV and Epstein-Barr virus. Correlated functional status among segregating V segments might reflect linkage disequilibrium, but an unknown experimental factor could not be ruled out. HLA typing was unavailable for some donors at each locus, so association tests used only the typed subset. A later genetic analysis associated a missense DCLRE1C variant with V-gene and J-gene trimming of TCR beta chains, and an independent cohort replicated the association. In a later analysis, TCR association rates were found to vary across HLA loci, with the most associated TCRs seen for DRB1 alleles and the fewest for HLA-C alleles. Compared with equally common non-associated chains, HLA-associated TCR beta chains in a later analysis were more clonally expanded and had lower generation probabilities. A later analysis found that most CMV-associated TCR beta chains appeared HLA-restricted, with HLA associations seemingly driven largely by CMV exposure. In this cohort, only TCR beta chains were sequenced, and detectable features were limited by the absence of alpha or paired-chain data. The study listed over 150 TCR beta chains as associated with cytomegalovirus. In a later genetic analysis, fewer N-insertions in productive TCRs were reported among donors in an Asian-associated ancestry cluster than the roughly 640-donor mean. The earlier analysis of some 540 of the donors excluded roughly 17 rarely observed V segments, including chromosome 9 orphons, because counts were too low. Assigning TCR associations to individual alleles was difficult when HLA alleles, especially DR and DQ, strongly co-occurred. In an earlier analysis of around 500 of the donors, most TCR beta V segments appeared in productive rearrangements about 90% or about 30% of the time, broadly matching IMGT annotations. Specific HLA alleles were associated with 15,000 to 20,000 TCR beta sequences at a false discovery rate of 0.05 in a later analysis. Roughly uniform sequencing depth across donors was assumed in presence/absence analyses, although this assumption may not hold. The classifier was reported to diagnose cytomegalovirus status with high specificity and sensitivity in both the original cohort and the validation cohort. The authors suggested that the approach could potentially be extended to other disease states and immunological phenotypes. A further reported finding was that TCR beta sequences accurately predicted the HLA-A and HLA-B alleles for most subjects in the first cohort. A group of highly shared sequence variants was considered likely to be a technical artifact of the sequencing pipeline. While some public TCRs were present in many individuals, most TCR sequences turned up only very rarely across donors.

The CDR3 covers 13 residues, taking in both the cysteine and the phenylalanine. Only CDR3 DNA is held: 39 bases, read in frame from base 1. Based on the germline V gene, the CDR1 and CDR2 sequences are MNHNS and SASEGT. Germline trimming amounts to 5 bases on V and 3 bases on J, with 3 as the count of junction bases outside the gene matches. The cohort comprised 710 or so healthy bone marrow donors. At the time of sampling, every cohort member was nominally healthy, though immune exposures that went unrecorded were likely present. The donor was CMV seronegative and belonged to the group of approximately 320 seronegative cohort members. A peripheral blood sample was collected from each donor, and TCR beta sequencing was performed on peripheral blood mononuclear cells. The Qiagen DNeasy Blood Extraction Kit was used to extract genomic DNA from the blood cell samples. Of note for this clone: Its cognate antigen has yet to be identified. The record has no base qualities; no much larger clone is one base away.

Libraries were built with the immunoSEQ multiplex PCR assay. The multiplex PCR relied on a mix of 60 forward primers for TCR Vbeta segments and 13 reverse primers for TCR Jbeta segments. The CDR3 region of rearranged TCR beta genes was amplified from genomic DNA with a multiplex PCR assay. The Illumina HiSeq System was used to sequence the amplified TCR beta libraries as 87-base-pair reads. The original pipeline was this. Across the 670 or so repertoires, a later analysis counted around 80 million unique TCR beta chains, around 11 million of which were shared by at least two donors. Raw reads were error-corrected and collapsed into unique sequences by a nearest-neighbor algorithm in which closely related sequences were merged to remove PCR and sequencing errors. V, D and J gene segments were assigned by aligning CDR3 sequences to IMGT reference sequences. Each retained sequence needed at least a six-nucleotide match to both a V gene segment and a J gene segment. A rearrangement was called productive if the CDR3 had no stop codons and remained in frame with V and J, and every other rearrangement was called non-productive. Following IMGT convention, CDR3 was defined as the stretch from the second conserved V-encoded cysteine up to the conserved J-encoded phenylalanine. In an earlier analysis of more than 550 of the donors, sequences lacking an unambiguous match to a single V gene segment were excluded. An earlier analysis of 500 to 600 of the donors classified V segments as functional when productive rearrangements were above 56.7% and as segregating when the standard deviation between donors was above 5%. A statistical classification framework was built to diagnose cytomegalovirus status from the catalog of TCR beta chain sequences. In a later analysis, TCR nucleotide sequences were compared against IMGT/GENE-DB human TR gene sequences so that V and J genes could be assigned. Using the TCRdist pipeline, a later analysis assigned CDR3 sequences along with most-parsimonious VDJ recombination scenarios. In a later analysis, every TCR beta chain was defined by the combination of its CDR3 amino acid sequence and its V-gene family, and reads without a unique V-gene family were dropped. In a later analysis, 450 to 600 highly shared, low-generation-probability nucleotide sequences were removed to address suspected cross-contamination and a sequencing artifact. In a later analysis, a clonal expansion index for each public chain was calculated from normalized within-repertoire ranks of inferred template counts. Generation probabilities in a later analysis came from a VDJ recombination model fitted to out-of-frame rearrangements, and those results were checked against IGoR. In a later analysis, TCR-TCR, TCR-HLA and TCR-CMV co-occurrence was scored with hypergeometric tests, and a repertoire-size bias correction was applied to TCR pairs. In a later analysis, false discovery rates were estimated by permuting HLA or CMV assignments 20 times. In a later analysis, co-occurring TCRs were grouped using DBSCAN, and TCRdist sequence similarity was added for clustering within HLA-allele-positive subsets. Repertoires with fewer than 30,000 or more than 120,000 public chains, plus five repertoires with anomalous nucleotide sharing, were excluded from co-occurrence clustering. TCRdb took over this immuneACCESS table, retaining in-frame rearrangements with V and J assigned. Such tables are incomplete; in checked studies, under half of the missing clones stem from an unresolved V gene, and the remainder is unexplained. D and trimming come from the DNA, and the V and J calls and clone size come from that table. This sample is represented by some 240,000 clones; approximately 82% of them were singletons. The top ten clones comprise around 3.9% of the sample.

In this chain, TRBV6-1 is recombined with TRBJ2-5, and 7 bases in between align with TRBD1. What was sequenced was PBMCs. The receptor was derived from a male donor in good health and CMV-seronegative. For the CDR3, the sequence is CASSWTGEETQYF. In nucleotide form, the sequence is TGTGCCAGCAGTTGGACAGGTGAAGAGACCCAGTACTTC.